The sequence of this T cell receptor (beta chain) was determined in a study of OX40 agonist ivuxolimab in advanced cancers. Study as a whole: Enrollees could have had prior anti-PD-1, anti-PD-L1 or anti-CTLA-4 therapy, which under 50% had received. Study results and caveats: Partial responders at 0.1-3.0 mg/kg showed near-lowest clonal expansion. At doses 0.1 to 3.0 mg/kg, CD4+ and CD8+ clones expanded.

Systemic immunosuppression or autoimmune disease history was grounds to exclude patients. The protocol was immunoSEQ multiplex PCR, while the TCRdb copy is restricted to in-frame clones and leaves out a portion. In the table there are over 40,000 clones, about 88% of which are singletons. The CDR3 sequence is 16 residues long. V was shortened by 1 base and J by 8 bases, with 18 bases between the two germline ends. Germline CDR1 reads SGHRS; CDR2 reads YFSETQ. This clone showed up just once. Antigen unknown. The chain recombines TRBV5-1 with TRBJ1-4; tentatively, D is TRBD1 (6 bases). The sequencing used CD4+ or CD8+ T cells sorted from blood, collected in a trial of the OX40 agonist ivuxolimab. This TCR came from an adult with an advanced solid tumor such as melanoma, head and neck, liver or kidney cancer. The CDR3 here is CASSLMGAAPEEKLFF. The CDR3 nucleotides are TGCGCCAGCAGCTTGATGGGGGCCGCTCCGGAAGAAAAACTGTTTTTT. The entire variable domain, with the rest obtained from reference TRBV5-1 and TRBJ1-4, is as follows: KAGVTQTPRYLIKTRGQQVTLSCSPISGHRSVSWYQQTPGQGLQFLFEYFSETQRNKGNFPGRFSGRQFSNSRSEMNVSTLELGDSALYLCASSLMGAAPEEKLFFGSGTQLSVL.